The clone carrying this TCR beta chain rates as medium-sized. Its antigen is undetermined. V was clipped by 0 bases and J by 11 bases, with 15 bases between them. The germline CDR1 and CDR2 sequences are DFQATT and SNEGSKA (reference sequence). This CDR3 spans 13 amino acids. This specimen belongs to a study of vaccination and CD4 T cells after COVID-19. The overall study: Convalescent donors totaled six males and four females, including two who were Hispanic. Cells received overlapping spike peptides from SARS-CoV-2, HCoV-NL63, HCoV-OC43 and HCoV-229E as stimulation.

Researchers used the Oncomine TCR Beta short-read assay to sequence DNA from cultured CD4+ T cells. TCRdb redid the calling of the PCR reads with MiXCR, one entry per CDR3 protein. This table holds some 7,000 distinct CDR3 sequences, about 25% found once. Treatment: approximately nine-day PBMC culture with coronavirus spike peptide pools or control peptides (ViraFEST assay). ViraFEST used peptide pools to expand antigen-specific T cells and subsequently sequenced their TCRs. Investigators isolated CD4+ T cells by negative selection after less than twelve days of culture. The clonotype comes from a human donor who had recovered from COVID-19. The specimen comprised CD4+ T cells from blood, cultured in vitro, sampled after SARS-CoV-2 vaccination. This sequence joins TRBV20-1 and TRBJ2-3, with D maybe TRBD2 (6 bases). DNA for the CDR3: TGCAGTGCTAGAGATGGAGTAGCGGAGGGGCAGTATTTT. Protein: CSARDGVAEGQYF.